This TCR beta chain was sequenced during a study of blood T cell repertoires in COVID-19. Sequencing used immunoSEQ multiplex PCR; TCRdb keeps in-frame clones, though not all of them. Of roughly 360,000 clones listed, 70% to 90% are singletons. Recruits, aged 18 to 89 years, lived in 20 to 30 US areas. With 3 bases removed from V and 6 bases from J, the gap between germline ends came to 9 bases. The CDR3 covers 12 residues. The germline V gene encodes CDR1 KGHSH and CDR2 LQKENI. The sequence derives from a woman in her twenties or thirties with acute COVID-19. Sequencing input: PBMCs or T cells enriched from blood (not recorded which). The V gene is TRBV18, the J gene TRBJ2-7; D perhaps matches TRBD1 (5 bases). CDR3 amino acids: CASSPLGAEQYF. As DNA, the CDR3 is TGTGCCAGCTCACCTCTTGGGGCCGAGCAGTACTTC.